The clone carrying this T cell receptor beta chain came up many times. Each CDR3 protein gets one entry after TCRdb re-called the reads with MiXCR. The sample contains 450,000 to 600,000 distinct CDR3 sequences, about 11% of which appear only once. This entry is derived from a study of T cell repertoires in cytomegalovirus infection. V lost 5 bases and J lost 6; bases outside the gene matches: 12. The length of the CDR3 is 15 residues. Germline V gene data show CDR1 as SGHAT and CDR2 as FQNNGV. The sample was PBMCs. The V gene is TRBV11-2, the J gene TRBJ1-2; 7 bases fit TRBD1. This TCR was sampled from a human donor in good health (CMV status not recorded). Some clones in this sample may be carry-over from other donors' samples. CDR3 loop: CASSPKTGTVNGYTF. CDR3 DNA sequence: TGTGCCAGCAGCCCGAAAACCGGGACAGTAAATGGCTACACCTTC.